This TCR beta chain was profiled in a study of siplizumab effects on memory and regulatory T cells. With respect to this clone: Its antigen is unidentified.

Per sample, 95,000 to 100,000 TCR templates were assayed. Sequencing used immunoSEQ multiplex PCR; TCRdb keeps in-frame clones, though not all of them. The sample yields 62,000 or so clones, over 65% seen once. Overall study results and limits: Naive T cells apparently outstripped memory cells in diversity and seemed major alloresponse contributors. Mappable alloreactive CD4+ clones averaged 68.8% Treg-derived with siplizumab versus about 28% in controls.

V trimming: 4 bases; J trimming: 4 bases; junction bases outside the gene matches: 1. The CDR3 runs to 14 residues. Germline V gene sequence: CDR1 SGHNT, CDR2 YYREEE (reference sequence). Where three donor pairs were concerned, the unstimulated naive, memory, effector memory and TEMRA subsets underwent sequencing. This sequence was found in a human donor in good health. The sequenced sample was memory CD4+ T cells sorted from blood. The chain joins TRBV5-4 to TRBJ1-5; 11 bases line up with TRBD1. CDR3 region: CASSRDRGNQPQHF. CDR3 nucleotides: TGTGCCAGCAGCAGGGACAGGGGGAATCAGCCCCAGCATTTT.